The T cell receptor (beta chain) under discussion was sequenced for a study of cytomegalovirus exposure and HLA in healthy donors. Whole-study results and caveats: Later analysis suggested most CMV-associated TCR beta chains were HLA-restricted. The likely origin of a cluster of highly shared sequence variants was a sequencing artifact. Reports showed the classifier diagnosing cytomegalovirus status with high specificity and sensitivity. The productive fraction for most TCR beta V segments was about 87% or about 30% in an earlier analysis.

Comments on this clone: What it binds is unknown. A junction boundary mismatches the germline segment, possibly from a read error.

CDR3 length equals 12 residues. Germline V gene data show CDR1 as SEHNR and CDR2 as FQNEAQ (reference sequence). Amplification used 60 Vbeta primers and 13 Jbeta primers. Only in-frame clones appear in the TCRdb table, and some are missing; sequencing was by immunoSEQ multiplex PCR. The sample includes 85,000 to 130,000 clones, 84% seen only once; the top ten take about 1.2%. The rearrangement links TRBV7-9 to TRBJ1-5; maybe TRBD1 (6 bases). The material sequenced was PBMCs. The origin of this receptor is a woman between 18 and 30 years old in good health and CMV-seronegative. CDR3 region: CSSSLPGVAQHF. CDR3 nucleotides: TGTTCCAGCAGCCTACCAGGGGTCGCCCAGCATTTT.